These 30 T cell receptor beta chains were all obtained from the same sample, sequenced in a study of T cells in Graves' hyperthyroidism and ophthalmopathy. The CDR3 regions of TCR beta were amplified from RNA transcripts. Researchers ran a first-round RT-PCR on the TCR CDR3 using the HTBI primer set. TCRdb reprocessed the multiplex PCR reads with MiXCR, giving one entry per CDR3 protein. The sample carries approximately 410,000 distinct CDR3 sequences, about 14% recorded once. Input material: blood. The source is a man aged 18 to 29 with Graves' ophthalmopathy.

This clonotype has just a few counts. The chain's CDR3 is CAISRQGFSSYEQFF. As DNA, the CDR3 is TGTGCCATCAGCCGACAGGGGTTCAGCTCCTACGAGCAGTTCTTC. The chain recombines TRBV10-3 with TRBJ2-7; the match to TRBD1 covers 8 bases. Near its end, the DNA agrees better with TRBJ2-1, so the J call may be wrong. CDR3 size: 15 residues. From germline, CDR1 is ENHRY and CDR2 SYGVKD.

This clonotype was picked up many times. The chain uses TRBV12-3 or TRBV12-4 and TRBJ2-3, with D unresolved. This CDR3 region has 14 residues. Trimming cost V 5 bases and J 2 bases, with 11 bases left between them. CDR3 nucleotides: TGTGCCAGCAGTAACTTAGCTTTCACAGATACGCAGTATTTT. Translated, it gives CASSNLAFTDTQYF.

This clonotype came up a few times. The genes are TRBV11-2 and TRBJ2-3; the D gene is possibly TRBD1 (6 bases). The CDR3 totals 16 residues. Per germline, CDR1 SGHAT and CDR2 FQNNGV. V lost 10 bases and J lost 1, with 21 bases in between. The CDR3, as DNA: TGTGCCACCACGCTGGTCCCGGCAGGGGGCACAGATACGCAGTATTTT. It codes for CATTLVPAGGTDTQYF.

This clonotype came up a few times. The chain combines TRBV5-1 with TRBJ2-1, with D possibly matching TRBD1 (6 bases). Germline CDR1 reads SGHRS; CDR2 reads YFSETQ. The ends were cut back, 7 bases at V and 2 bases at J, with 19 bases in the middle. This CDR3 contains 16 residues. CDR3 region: CASALLGDMTYNEQFF. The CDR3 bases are TGCGCCAGCGCCCTCCTCGGGGACATGACCTACAATGAGCAGTTCTTC.

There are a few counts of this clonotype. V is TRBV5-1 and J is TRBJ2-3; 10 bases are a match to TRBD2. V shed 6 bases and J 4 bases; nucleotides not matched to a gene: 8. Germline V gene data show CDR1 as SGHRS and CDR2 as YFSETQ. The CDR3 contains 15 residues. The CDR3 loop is CASNLAGDGADTQYF. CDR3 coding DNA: TGCGCCAGCAACCTAGCGGGAGACGGAGCAGATACGCAGTATTTT.

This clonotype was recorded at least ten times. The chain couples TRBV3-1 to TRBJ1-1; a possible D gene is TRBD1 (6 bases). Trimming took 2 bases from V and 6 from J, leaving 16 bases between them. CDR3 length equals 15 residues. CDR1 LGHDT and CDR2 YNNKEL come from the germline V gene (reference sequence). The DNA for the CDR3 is TGTGCCAGCAGCCAAATAAAATACGGACAGTCTGAAGCTTTCTTT. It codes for CASSQIKYGQSEAFF.

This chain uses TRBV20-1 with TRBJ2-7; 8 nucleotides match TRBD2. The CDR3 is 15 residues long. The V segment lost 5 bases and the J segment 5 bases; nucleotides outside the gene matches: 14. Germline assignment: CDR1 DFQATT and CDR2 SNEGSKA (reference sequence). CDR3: CSAPPALAGGNEQYF. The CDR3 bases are TGCAGTGCTCCTCCGGCACTGGCGGGAGGCAACGAGCAGTACTTC.

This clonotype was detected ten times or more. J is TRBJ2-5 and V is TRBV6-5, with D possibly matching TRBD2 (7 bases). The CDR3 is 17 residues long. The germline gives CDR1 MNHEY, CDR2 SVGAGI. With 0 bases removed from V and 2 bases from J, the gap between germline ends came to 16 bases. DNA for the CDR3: TGTGCCAGCAGTTACTCGACGGGGGGCTGGGGACAAGAGACCCAGTACTTC. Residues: CASSYSTGGWGQETQYF.

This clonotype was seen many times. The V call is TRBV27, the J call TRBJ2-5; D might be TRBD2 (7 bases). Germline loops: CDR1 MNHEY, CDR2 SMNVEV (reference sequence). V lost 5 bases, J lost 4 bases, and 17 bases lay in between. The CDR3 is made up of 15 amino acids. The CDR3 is CASSPFAGAGETQYF. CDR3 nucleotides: TGTGCCAGCAGTCCCTTTGCGGGGGCCGGAGAGACCCAGTACTTC.

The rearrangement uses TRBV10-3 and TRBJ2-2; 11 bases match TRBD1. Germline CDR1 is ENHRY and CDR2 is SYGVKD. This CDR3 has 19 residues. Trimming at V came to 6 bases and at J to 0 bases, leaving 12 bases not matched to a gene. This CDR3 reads CAISPIKGQGAPNTGELFF. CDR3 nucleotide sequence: TGTGCCATCAGCCCGATCAAAGGACAGGGGGCACCGAACACCGGGGAGCTGTTTTTT.

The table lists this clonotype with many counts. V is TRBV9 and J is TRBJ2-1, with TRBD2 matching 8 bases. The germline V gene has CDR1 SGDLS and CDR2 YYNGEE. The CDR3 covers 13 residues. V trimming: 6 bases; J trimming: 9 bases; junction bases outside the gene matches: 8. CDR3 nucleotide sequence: TGTGCCAGCACCCGAAGCGGGAGAGGTGAGCAGTTCTTC. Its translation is CASTRSGRGEQFF.

The chain's CDR3 is CAWIAGSSYEQYF. The CDR3 coding sequence is TGTGCCTGGATTGCGGGTTCCTCCTACGAGCAGTACTTC. This chain links TRBV30 with TRBJ2-7; D perhaps matches TRBD2 (5 bases). The CDR3 spans 13 residues. V shed 4 bases and J shed 0 bases, with 10 bases lying between them. The germline V gene encodes CDR1 GTSNPN and CDR2 SVGIG (reference sequence).

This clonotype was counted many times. In DNA form, the CDR3 reads TGTGCCAGCAGCTCCCGCAGACCCCAAGAGACCCAGTACTTC. Translation gives CASSSRRPQETQYF. This rearrangement joins TRBV7-9 to TRBJ2-5; D remains unclear. From germline, CDR1 is SEHNR and CDR2 FQNEAQ (reference sequence). Trimming removed 4 bases from V and 1 base from J, with 10 bases in between. The CDR3 has 14 amino acids.

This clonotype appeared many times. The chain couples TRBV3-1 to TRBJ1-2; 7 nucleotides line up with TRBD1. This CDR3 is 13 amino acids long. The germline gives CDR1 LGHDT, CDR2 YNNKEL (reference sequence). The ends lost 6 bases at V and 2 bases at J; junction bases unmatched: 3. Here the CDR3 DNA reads TGTGCCAGCAGAACACAGGGGAACTATGGCTACACCTTC. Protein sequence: CASRTQGNYGYTF.

As DNA, the CDR3 is TGTGCCAGCAGAGAGCAAGACAGGTTCTATGGCTACACCTTC. It specifies CASREQDRFYGYTF. The genes are TRBV6-1 and TRBJ1-2, with a tentative D call TRBD1 (6 bases). Germline V CDR1 and CDR2: MNHNS, SASEGT. The CDR3 is 14 residues long. V was shortened by 6 bases and J by 4 bases, with 15 bases between the two germline ends.

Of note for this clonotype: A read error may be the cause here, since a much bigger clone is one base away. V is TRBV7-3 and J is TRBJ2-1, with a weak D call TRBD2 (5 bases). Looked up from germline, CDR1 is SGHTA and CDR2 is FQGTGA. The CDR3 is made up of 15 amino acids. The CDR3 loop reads CASILTWTGTNEQFF. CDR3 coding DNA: TGTGCCAGCATCTTAACATGGACTGGAACAAATGAGCAGTTCTTC. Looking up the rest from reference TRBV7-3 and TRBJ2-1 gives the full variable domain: GAGVSQTPSNKVTEKGKYVELRCDPISGHTALYWYRQSLGQGPEFLIYFQGTGAADDSGLPNDRFFAVRPEGSVSTLKIQRTERGDSAVYLCASILTWTGTNEQFFGPGTRLTVL.

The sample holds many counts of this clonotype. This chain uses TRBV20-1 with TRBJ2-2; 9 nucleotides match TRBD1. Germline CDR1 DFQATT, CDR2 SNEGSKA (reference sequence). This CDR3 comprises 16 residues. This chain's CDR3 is CSTNPRRQGETGELFF. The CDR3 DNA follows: TGCAGCACCAACCCCCGGAGACAGGGGGAAACCGGGGAGCTGTTTTTT.

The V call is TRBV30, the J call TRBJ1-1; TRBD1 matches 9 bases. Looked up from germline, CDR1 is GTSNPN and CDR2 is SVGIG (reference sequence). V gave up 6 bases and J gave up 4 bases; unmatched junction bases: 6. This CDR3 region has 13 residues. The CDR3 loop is CACRTGAPTEAFF. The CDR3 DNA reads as TGTGCCTGTAGGACAGGGGCCCCCACTGAAGCTTTCTTT.

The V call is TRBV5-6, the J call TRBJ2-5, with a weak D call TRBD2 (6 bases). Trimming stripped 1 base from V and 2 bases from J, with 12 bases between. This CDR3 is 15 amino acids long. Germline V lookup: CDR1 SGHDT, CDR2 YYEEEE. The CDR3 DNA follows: TGTGCCAGCAGCTTGTCGGGAGTTGGGCAAGAGACCCAGTACTTC. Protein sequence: CASSLSGVGQETQYF.

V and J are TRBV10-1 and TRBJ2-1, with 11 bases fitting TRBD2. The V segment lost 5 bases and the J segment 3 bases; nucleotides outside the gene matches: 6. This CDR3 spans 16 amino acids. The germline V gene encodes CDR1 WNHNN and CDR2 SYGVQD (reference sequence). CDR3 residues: CASSRTSGQNYNEQFF. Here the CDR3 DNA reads TGCGCCAGCAGTCGGACTAGCGGGCAGAACTACAATGAGCAGTTCTTC.

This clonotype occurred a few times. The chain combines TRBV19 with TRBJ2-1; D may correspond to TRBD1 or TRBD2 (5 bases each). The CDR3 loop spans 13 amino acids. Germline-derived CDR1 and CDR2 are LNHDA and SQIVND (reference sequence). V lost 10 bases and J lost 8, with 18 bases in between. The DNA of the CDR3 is TGTGCCACTCATCCGGGACCGCGTCATGAGCAGTTCTTC. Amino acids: CATHPGPRHEQFF.

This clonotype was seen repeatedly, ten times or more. In DNA, the CDR3 is TGTGCCAGCAGTTACTCGGGGCAGGGGCGCTACGAGCAGTACTTC. It translates to CASSYSGQGRYEQYF. This chain joins TRBV6-6 and TRBJ2-7; possibly TRBD1 for D (6 bases). CDR1 is MNHNY, CDR2 SVGAGI, per germline (reference sequence). The CDR3 contains 15 residues. Trimming removed 0 bases from V and 3 bases from J, with 12 bases in between.

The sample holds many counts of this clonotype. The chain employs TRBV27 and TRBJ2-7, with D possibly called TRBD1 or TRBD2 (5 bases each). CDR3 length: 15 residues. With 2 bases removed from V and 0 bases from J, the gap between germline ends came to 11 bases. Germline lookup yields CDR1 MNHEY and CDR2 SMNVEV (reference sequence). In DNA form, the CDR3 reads TGTGCCAGCAGTTTAGAAGGGACCCCCTCCTACGAGCAGTACTTC. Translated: CASSLEGTPSYEQYF.

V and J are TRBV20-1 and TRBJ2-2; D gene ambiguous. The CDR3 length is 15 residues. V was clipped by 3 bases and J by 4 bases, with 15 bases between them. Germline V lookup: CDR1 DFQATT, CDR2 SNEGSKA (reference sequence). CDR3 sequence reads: CSASSKPVSTGELFF. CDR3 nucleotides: TGCAGTGCTAGTAGTAAGCCGGTGAGCACCGGGGAGCTGTTTTTT.

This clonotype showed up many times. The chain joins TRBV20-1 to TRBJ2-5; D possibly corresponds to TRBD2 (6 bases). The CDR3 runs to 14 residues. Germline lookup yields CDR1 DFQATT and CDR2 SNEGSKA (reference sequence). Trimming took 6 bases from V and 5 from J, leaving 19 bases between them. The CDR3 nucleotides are TGCAGTGCCCCTCGCGGGGCGGGGTGGGAGACCCAGTACTTC. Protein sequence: CSAPRGAGWETQYF.

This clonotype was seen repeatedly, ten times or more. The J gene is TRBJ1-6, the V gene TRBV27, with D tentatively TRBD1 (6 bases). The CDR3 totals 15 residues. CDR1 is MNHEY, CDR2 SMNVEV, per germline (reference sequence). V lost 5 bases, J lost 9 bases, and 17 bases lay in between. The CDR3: CASSPLVGAGSPLHF. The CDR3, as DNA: TGTGCCAGCAGTCCACTCGTGGGGGCGGGTTCACCCCTCCACTTT.

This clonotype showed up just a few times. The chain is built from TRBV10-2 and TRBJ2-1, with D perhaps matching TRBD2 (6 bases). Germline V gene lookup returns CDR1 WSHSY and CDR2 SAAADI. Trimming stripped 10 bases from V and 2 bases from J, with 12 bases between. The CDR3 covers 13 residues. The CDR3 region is CATLTSAYNEQFF. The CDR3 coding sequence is TGCGCCACCCTGACTAGTGCCTACAATGAGCAGTTCTTC.

The CDR3 sequence is CAWSEGEGAQHF. CDR3 nucleotide sequence: TGTGCCTGGAGTGAGGGCGAAGGAGCCCAGCATTTT. The chain carries TRBV30 and TRBJ1-5; the D is unclear. Germline loops: CDR1 GTSNPN, CDR2 SVGIG (reference sequence). Trimming took off 1 base at V and 11 bases at J, with 12 bases between the two ends. The CDR3 loop spans 12 amino acids.

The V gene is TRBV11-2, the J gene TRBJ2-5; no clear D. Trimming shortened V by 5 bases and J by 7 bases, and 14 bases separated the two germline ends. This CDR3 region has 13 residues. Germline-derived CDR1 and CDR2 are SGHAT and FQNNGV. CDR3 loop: CASSLSPVGTQYF. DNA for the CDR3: TGTGCCAGCAGCCTATCCCCTGTGGGGACCCAGTACTTC.

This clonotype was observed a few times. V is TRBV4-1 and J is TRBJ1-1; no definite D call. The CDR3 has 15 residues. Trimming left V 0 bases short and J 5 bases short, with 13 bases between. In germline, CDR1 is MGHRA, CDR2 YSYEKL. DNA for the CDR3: TGCGCCAGCAGCCAAGATTTGAGGGTAGCGACTGAAGCTTTCTTT. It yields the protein CASSQDLRVATEAFF.